A single sample gave rise to the 24 T cell receptor beta chains below, sequenced in a study of cytomegalovirus exposure and HLA in healthy donors. A multiplex PCR was run with 60 Vbeta primers and 13 Jbeta primers. Measured with immunoSEQ multiplex PCR; TCRdb has only the in-frame clones, and not every one. In the table there are around 180,000 clones, about 85% of which are singletons. Sequencing was performed on PBMCs. The origin of the receptors is a woman aged 45 to 65 in good health and CMV-seronegative.

The chain links TRBV7-2 to TRBJ2-1; tentative D call: TRBD1 (6 bases). Looked up from germline, CDR1 is SGHTA and CDR2 is FQGNSA. Deletions cut 6 bases from V and 7 bases from J, with 19 bases between. This CDR3 region has 15 residues. The CDR3 sequence: CASSYPGDIRNEQFF. The CDR3, as DNA: TGTGCCAGCAGTTATCCCGGGGACATTAGGAATGAGCAGTTCTTC.

Comments on this clone: An end of the junction does not agree with germline; a read error may underlie this. The CDR3 protein is CAGSVGTVTMNTEAFF. As DNA, the CDR3 is TGTGCCGGCAGCGTCGGGACAGTTACCATGAACACTGAAGCTTTCTTT. The V call is TRBV6-6, the J call TRBJ1-1, with 7 nucleotides matching TRBD1. The CDR3 covers 16 residues. From germline, CDR1 is MNHNY and CDR2 SVGAGI (reference sequence).

The chain uses TRBV6-1 and TRBJ2-7, with 11 nucleotides matching TRBD1. Losses at the gene ends were 6 bases for V and 6 bases for J; bases not matched to a gene: 7. CDR1 and CDR2 (germline): MNHNS, SASEGT. The CDR3 length is 14 residues. DNA of the CDR3: TGTGCCAGCAGACTAGCCGGGACAGGGGGCGAGCAGTACTTC. Amino acid sequence: CASRLAGTGGEQYF.

The chain combines TRBV7-9 with TRBJ1-1; 8 bases line up with TRBD1. CDR1 is SEHNR and CDR2 is FQNEAQ in the germline V gene (reference sequence). V lost 0 bases, J lost 4 bases, and 7 bases stayed unmatched. This CDR3 has 16 amino acids. In DNA, the CDR3 is TGTGCCAGCAGCTTAGCTGGGACAGGTCGGTCCACTGAAGCTTTCTTT. Its translation: CASSLAGTGRSTEAFF.

The chain carries TRBV7-8 and TRBJ1-4; TRBD1 agrees at 7 bases. The V and J ends lost 3 bases and 4 bases, in that order; junction bases with no gene match: 5. From germline, CDR1 is SGHVS and CDR2 FQNEAQ. The CDR3 runs to 15 residues. For the CDR3, the DNA is TGTGCCAGCAGCTTGAACAGGGGTAATAATGAAAAACTGTTTTTT. Its translation: CASSLNRGNNEKLFF. The full variable domain, completed using reference TRBV7-8 and TRBJ1-4, is GAGVSQSPRYKVAKRGQDVALRCDPISGHVSLFWYQQALGQGPEFLTYFQNEAQLDKSGLPSDRFFAERPEGSVSTLKIQRTQQEDSAVYLCASSLNRGNNEKLFFGSGTQLSVL.

The sample holds one count of this clone. The chain employs TRBV28 and TRBJ2-7; weak D call: TRBD2 (7 bases). Trimming removed 2 bases from V and 0 bases from J, with 11 bases in between. This CDR3 has 15 residues. Germline V gene lookup returns CDR1 MDHEN and CDR2 SYDVKM. This chain's CDR3 is CASSLGGAGSYEQYF. The CDR3 nucleotides read TGTGCCAGCAGTTTAGGGGGGGCGGGCTCCTACGAGCAGTACTTC.

This clone has a handful of counts. The chain couples TRBV6-5 to TRBJ1-1, with TRBD1 as a possible D gene (6 bases). The germline V gene has CDR1 MNHEY and CDR2 SVGAGI. This CDR3 has 11 residues. V lost 8 bases, J lost 11 bases, and 15 bases lay in between. CDR3 DNA: TGTGCCAGCCAGAGGGGGGGGTCGGCTTTCTTT. Translated: CASQRGGSAFF.

The V gene is TRBV6-1, the J gene TRBJ1-1; possibly TRBD1 for D (6 bases). The V and J ends lost 9 bases and 6 bases respectively, with 17 bases between them. This CDR3 contains 13 residues. Per the germline V gene, CDR1 is MNHNS and CDR2 is SASEGT. The CDR3 region is CASSKGVMAEAFF. The DNA for the CDR3 is TGTGCCAGTTCAAAGGGGGTTATGGCTGAAGCTTTCTTT.

This chain links TRBV27 with TRBJ2-4; 9 positions match TRBD1. Germline V CDR1 and CDR2: MNHEY, SMNVEV (reference sequence). Germline trimming cut 7 bases from V and 1 base from J; bases unmatched to any gene: 11. CDR3 length: 17 amino acids. DNA of the CDR3: TGTGCCAGCAAGAGGACAGGGGATATTGGGGCCAAAAACATTCAGTACTTC. The encoded protein is CASKRTGDIGAKNIQYF.

CDR3 nucleotide sequence: TGTGCCAGCTCCTACAGGGATGGCACTGAAGCTTTCTTT. As protein: CASSYRDGTEAFF. V gene TRBV18 combines with J gene TRBJ1-1; tentatively, D is TRBD1 (6 bases). Germline values: CDR1 KGHSH, CDR2 LQKENI. The CDR3 runs 13 residues. Trimming stripped 6 bases from V and 4 bases from J, with 12 bases between.

This clone has a single count. This chain uses TRBV11-2 with TRBJ2-2, with 11 bases matching TRBD1. CDR1 and CDR2 from the germline V gene are SGHAT and FQNNGV. This CDR3 is 16 amino acids long. Germline trimming cut 5 bases from V and 4 bases from J; bases unmatched to any gene: 6. CDR3 bases: TGTGCCAGCAGCACCCGGACAGGGGGCTTCACCGGGGAGCTGTTTTTT. It encodes CASSTRTGGFTGELFF.

The rearrangement joins TRBV6-1 to TRBJ1-5, with a tentative D call TRBD1 (6 bases). This CDR3 region has 15 residues. Trimming left V 6 bases short and J 0 bases short, with 12 bases between. Looked up from germline, CDR1 is MNHNS and CDR2 is SASEGT. CDR3 coding DNA: TGTGCCAGCAGCCTTGGGACATTTAGCAATCAGCCCCAGCATTTT. Amino acids: CASSLGTFSNQPQHF.

The chain uses TRBV25-1 and TRBJ2-7; TRBD1 is a possible D gene (6 bases). The CDR3 contains 13 residues. The germline gives CDR1 MGHDK, CDR2 SYGVNS. Trimming stripped 3 bases from V and 4 bases from J, with 10 bases between. The CDR3 is CASSDWTAYEQYF. For the CDR3, the DNA is TGTGCCAGCAGTGATTGGACAGCTTACGAGCAGTACTTC.

The chain couples TRBV7-3 to TRBJ2-5; TRBD1 matches at 7 bases. The CDR3 consists of 14 residues. The ends lost 3 bases at V and 3 bases at J; junction bases unmatched: 4. The V gene's germline CDR1 is SGHTA and CDR2 FQGTGA. CDR3 nucleotides: TGTGCCAGCAGCTTTGGCAGGGGGAAAGAGACCCAGTACTTC. Amino acid sequence: CASSFGRGKETQYF.

The chain combines TRBV5-1 with TRBJ2-2; weak D call: TRBD2 (6 bases). V lost 5 bases and J 2 bases, leaving 16 bases between the germline ends. Germline CDR1 reads SGHRS; CDR2 reads YFSETQ. The CDR3 length is 16 residues. This chain's CDR3 is CASSPQAGRNTGELFF. CDR3 in DNA: TGCGCCAGCAGTCCCCAAGCGGGTCGAAACACCGGGGAGCTGTTTTTT.

The chain joins TRBV9 to TRBJ1-2; D is undetermined. The CDR3 totals 13 residues. The ends were cut back, 3 bases at V and 1 base at J, with 7 bases in the middle. Germline V CDR1 and CDR2: SGDLS, YYNGEE. The CDR3 sequence is CASSAVVNYGYTF. The CDR3 DNA reads as TGTGCCAGCAGCGCCGTCGTTAACTATGGCTACACCTTC.

CDR3 DNA sequence: TGTGCCAGCAGCGTCTCGACAGGGGATTGGACAGATACGCAGTATTTT. Amino acid sequence: CASSVSTGDWTDTQYF. The chain has TRBV9 and TRBJ2-3, with TRBD1 matching 8 bases. This CDR3 region has 16 residues. Germline V gene sequence: CDR1 SGDLS, CDR2 YYNGEE. After removal of 2 bases from V and 3 bases from J, the junction contained 8 bases not matched to a gene.

The V call is TRBV10-3, the J call TRBJ2-1; 9 bases map to TRBD2. Trimming cost V 3 bases and J 5 bases; bases outside gene matches: 14. The CDR3 runs 18 residues. Germline V gives CDR1 ENHRY, CDR2 SYGVKD. As DNA, the CDR3 is TGTGCCATCAGTGACTCCGGTAGGGGACTAGCTGTTAACAATGAGCAGTTCTTC. It yields the protein CAISDSGRGLAVNNEQFF.

The chain couples TRBV19 to TRBJ2-3, with TRBD2 matching 7 bases. Germline lookup yields CDR1 LNHDA and CDR2 SQIVND (reference sequence). Trimming took 3 bases from V and 5 from J; bases not matched to a gene: 11. CDR3 length: 16 amino acids. The CDR3 loop is CASSIWGGQSQDTQYF. The DNA for the CDR3 is TGTGCCAGTAGTATTTGGGGGGGTCAGTCCCAAGATACGCAGTATTTT.

This chain joins TRBV19 and TRBJ1-5, with 7 bases lining up with TRBD1. The germline gives CDR1 LNHDA, CDR2 SQIVND (reference sequence). The V and J ends lost 6 bases and 4 bases, in that order; junction bases with no gene match: 9. The CDR3 is 15 amino acids. The DNA for the CDR3 is TGTGCCAGTAGAGGGACAGCAGGAGGGAATCAGCCCCAGCATTTT. It translates to CASRGTAGGNQPQHF.

The J gene is TRBJ2-7, the V gene TRBV27, with 7 bases aligning to TRBD1. The CDR3 consists of 17 residues. J gave up 5 bases and V 6 bases, and 19 bases lay outside the gene matches. Germline CDR1 MNHEY, CDR2 SMNVEV (reference sequence). Here the CDR3 DNA reads TGTGCCAGCAGGGAATCACCATCCGACAGGGTAACTAACGAGCAGTACTTC. Translated, it gives CASRESPSDRVTNEQYF.

The chain employs TRBV29-1 and TRBJ2-2; the D gene is possibly TRBD1 (7 bases). The CDR3 totals 14 residues. Trimming removed 7 bases at V and 6 bases at J, with 18 bases between. Looked up from germline, CDR1 is SQVTM and CDR2 is ANQGSEA. The CDR3 sequence: CSAGSAGGSGELFF. The CDR3 region has the DNA TGCAGCGCCGGGAGCGCAGGGGGGTCCGGGGAGCTGTTTTTT.

V and J are TRBV5-6 and TRBJ1-2; 7 bases fit TRBD1. Trimming removed 0 bases from V and 0 bases from J; junction bases left unmatched: 2. The CDR3 is 15 amino acids. The V gene's germline CDR1 is SGHDT and CDR2 YYEEEE. Written as DNA, the CDR3 is TGTGCCAGCAGCTTGGTGGGACAGACTAACTATGGCTACACCTTC. It translates to CASSLVGQTNYGYTF.

In nucleotides, the CDR3 is TGCGCCAGCAGCTACCCCGACAGGGCCGGGGCCAACGTCCTGACTTTC. As protein: CASSYPDRAGANVLTF. The chain links TRBV5-1 to TRBJ2-6, with 7 positions matching TRBD1. V was pared by 3 bases and J by 4 bases, with 7 bases of the junction left unmatched. Germline V gives CDR1 SGHRS, CDR2 YFSETQ. The CDR3 is 16 residues long.